This TCR beta chain was found in a study of shared clonotypes between healthy human individuals. The study, taken as a whole, reports: Represented genetic and exposure-history diversity was restricted by having few donors.

CDR3 size: 18 residues. The junction had 4 bases not matched to a gene; V was cut back by 0 bases and J by 0 bases. CDR1 SGHRS and CDR2 YFSETQ come from the germline V gene. Sequencing was performed with immunoSEQ multiplex PCR; in TCRdb, only in-frame clones are kept and a portion is missing. The sample shows 2 million to 2.5 million clones, more than 85% of them seen only once. Investigators divided CD4+ cells into CD45RA+ naive and CD45RA-negative memory subsets. Concerning this clone itself: The antigen remains unidentified.

V and J are TRBV5-1 and TRBJ2-7; TRBD2 matches 15 bases. The clonotype was recovered from a man aged 18 to 30 in good health. Some clones in this sample may be carry-over from other donors' samples. Sequenced sample: naive CD4+ T cells from PBMCs. The subset was: CD45RA+ positively selected. The DNA of the CDR3 is TGCGCCAGCAGCTTGGGTGGACTAGCGGGAGGGAGCTCCTACGAGCAGTACTTC. Protein: CASSLGGLAGGSSYEQYF.